Listed below are T cell receptor beta chains from one sample, sequenced in a study of shared clonotypes between healthy human individuals. Assay used: immunoSEQ multiplex PCR; TCRdb lists only in-frame clones, some missing. The table shows some 2.1 million clones, with 90% to 95% occurring only once. Sequencing used naive CD8+ T cells from PBMCs. These receptors all stem from a man between 18 and 29 years old in good health. Some clones in this sample may be carry-over from other donors' samples. Both conserved end residues are trimmed from each CDR3.

ASSLNIIQETQY TRBV28
ASSLGDRGSSGANVLT TRBV5-5
ASSLSGRTYEQY TRBV27
ASSLGLAKAEQY TRBV5-4
ASRTSGSYEQY TRBV28
AISAGLYSGNTIY TRBV10-3
ATSREGDTEAF TRBV15
ASSQGGYEQY TRBV11-2
AKRGGGYTEAF TRBV2
ASSLVGRVLDEQY TRBV5-1
ASSRDRRTDTQY TRBV5-6
ASSHVREFYNEQF TRBV4-2
ASSSHGAPSYEQY TRBV5-1
ASSPRLAAHNEQF TRBV7-9
SVIDKDHSYEQY TRBV29-1
ASSPSGSWSSYEQY TRBV5-5
ASSLSRGNTEAF TRBV27
ASSLLTGAGQPQH TRBV6-1
ASSLTGSYEQY TRBV5-6
ASSQELAGSIYEQY TRBV4-2
AVEGDGGRRNTGELF TRBV30
ASSVNEQF TRBV6-1
ASSERRISDTQY TRBV10-2
ASGLRTEEQF TRBV12-5
ASSSGTSGYNEQF TRBV13
ATAQERGSTYEQY TRBV15
ASSQNRAPSTDTQY TRBV5-6
ASSSGTRPNTEAF TRBV6-5
ASRENSNQPQH TRBV28
ASSFTGQGTYNEQF TRBV4-2
ASSLTTLDFEAF TRBV7-2
ASSSLGPYEQY TRBV27
ASSLSIGRETQY TRBV7-9
ASSEFGLATSTYEQY TRBV6-1
ARSLPQNTGELF TRBV5-3
ASSWAHGGTSTDTQY TRBV5-1
ASSLIPSGHEQF TRBV7-9
ASSQDYFSNTEAF TRBV4-2
ASSSHAWANEKLF TRBV6-6
ASSLELLAGHEQF TRBV5-1
ASSTGTSNQPQH TRBV6-5
ASSLRGASTDTQY TRBV5-4
AARTVPGETQY TRBV10-3
ASSGAHEQY TRBV5-4
SVEEGLGNGYT TRBV29-1
ASTLSLGSEAF TRBV27
ASSLYRAQETQY TRBV5-1